This T cell receptor beta chain was observed in a study of T cells in localized non-small cell lung cancer. V was clipped by 1 base and J by 5 bases; unmatched bases: 8. The CDR3 runs to 15 residues. The germline gives CDR1 SGHRS, CDR2 YFSETQ. Only in-frame clones appear in the TCRdb table, and some are missing; sequencing was by immunoSEQ multiplex PCR. The sample records approximately 11,000 clones, more than 85% being singletons. This specimen was peripheral blood, taken before any cancer treatment. The clonotype was recovered from a male donor aged 60 or over with stage III lung adenocarcinoma. The V and J genes are TRBV5-1 and TRBJ2-5; 7 nucleotides match TRBD1. CDR3 in DNA: TGCGCCAGCAGCTTGTGGGGAAGGGGGCGCGAGACCCAGTACTTC. Residues: CASSLWGRGRETQYF.